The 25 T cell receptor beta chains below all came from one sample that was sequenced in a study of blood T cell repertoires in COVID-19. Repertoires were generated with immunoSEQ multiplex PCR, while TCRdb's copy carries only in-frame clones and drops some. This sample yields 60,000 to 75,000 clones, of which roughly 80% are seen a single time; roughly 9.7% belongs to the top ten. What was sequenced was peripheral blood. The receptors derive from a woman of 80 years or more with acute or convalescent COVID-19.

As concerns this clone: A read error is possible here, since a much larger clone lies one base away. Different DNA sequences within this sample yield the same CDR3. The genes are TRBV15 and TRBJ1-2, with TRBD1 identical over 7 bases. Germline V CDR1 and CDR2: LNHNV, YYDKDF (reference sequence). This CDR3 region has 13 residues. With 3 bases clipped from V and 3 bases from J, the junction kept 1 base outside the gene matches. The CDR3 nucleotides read TGTGCCACCAGCAGTGGGACAGACTATGGCTACACCTTC. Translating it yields CATSSGTDYGYTF. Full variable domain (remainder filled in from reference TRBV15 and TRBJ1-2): DAMVIQNPRYQVTQFGKPVTLSCSQTLNHNVMYWYQQKSSQAPKLLFHYYDKDFNNEADTPDNFQSRRPNTSFCFLDIRSPGLGDTAMYLCATSSGTDYGYTFGSGTRLTVV.

The CDR3 reads CASSQAGIQETQYF. CDR3 nucleotide sequence: TGTGCCAGCAGCCAAGCCGGGATCCAAGAGACCCAGTACTTC. The V gene is TRBV2, the J gene TRBJ2-5; a possible D gene is TRBD2 (5 bases). V gave up 6 bases and J gave up 1 base, with 12 bases separating them. CDR1 SNHLY and CDR2 FYNNEI come from the germline V gene. The CDR3 loop spans 14 amino acids.

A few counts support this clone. DNA of the CDR3: TGTGCCAGCCGTTTCCGGGGGGGCGGGTCAGATACGCAGTATTTT. It translates to CASRFRGGGSDTQYF. This sequence joins TRBV6-2 or TRBV6-3 and TRBJ2-3, with 8 bases fitting TRBD2. This CDR3 has 15 residues. The V segment lost 8 bases and the J segment 4 bases; nucleotides outside the gene matches: 11. In germline, CDR1 is MNHEY, CDR2 SVGEGT.

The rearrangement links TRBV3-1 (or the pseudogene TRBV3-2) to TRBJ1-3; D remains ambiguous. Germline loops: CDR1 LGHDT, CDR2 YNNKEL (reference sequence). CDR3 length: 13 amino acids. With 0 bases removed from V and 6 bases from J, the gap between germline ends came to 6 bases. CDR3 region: CASSQESPNTIYF. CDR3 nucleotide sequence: TGTGCCAGCAGCCAAGAAAGCCCAAACACCATATATTTT.

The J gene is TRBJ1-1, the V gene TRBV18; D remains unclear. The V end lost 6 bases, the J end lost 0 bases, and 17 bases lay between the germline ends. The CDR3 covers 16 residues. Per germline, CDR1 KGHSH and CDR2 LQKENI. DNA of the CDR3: TGTGCCAGCTCTCCTGAACGGAAAGGAGTGAACACTGAAGCTTTCTTT. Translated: CASSPERKGVNTEAFF. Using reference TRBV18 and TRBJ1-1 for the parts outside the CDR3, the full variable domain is NAGVMQNPRHLVRRRGQEARLRCSPMKGHSHVYWYRQLPEEGLKFMVYLQKENIIDESGMPKERFSAEFPKEGPSILRIQQVVRGDSAAYFCASSPERKGVNTEAFFGQGTRLTVV.

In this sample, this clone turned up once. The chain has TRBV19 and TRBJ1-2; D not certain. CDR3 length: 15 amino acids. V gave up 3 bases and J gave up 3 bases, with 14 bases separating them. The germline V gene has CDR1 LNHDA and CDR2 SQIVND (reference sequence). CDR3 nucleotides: TGTGCCAGTAGTATGCGGCGAACCCTGCACTATGGCTACACCTTC. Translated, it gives CASSMRRTLHYGYTF.

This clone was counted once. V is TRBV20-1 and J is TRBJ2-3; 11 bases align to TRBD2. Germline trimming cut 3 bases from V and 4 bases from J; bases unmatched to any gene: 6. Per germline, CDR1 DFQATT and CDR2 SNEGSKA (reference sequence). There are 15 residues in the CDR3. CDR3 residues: CSASRLAGGADTQYF. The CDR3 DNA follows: TGCAGTGCTAGTAGGCTAGCGGGGGGCGCAGATACGCAGTATTTT.

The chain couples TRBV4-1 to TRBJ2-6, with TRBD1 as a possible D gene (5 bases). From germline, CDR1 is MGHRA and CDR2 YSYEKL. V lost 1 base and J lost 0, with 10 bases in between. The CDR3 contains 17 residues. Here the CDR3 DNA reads TGCGCCAGCAGCCAAGGACAGCTAGTCTCTGGGGCCAACGTCCTGACTTTC. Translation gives CASSQGQLVSGANVLTF.

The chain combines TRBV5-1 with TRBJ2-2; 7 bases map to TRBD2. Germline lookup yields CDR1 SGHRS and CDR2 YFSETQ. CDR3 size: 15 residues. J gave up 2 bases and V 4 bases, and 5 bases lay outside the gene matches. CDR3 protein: CASSPRGDNTGELFF. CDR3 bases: TGCGCCAGCAGCCCACGGGGGGACAACACCGGGGAGCTGTTTTTT.

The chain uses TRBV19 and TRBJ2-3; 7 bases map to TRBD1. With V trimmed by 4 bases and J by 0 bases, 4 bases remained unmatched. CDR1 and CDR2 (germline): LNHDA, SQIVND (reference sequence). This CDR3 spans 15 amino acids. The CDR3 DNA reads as TGTGCCAGTAGTACCGGGACAGTAAGCACAGATACGCAGTATTTT. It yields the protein CASSTGTVSTDTQYF. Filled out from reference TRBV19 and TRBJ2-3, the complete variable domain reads DGGITQSPKYLFRKEGQNVTLSCEQNLNHDAMYWYRQDPGQGLRLIYYSQIVNDFQKGDIAEGYSVSREKKESFPLTVTSAQKNPTAFYLCASSTGTVSTDTQYFGPGTRLTVL.

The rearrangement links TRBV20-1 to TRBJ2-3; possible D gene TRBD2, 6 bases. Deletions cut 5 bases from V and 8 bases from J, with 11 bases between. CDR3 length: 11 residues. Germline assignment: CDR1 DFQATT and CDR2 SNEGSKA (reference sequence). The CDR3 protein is CSAAGIGTQYF. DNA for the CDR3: TGCAGTGCTGCGGGGATCGGTACGCAGTATTTT.

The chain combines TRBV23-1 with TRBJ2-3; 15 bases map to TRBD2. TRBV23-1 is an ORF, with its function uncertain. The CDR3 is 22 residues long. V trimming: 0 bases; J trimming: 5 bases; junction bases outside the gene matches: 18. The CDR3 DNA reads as TGCGCCAGCAGTCAATCATGGGGTTGGACTAGCGGGGGGGCTTACTCGGAAGATACGCAGTATTTT. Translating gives CASSQSWGWTSGGAYSEDTQYF.

The CDR3 spells CASSRFSGNQPQHF. CDR3 nucleotides: TGTGCCAGCTCGAGATTTTCGGGGAATCAGCCCCAGCATTTT. The chain is built from TRBV27 and TRBJ1-5; D is undetermined. Germline-derived CDR1 and CDR2 are MNHEY and SMNVEV (reference sequence). V gave up 8 bases and J gave up 4 bases, with 15 bases separating them. The CDR3 has 14 amino acids.

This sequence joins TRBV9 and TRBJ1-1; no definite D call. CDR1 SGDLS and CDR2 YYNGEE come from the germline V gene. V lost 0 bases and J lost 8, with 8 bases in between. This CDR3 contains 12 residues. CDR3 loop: CASSVEGGEAFF. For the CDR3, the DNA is TGTGCCAGCAGCGTAGAGGGAGGAGAAGCTTTCTTT.

Here the CDR3 reads CASSEQGYGYTF. The CDR3 nucleotides read TGTGCCAGCAGTGAACAGGGCTATGGCTACACCTTC. The chain recombines TRBV2 with TRBJ1-2, with TRBD1 as a possible D gene (5 bases). The V end was cut by 2 bases, the J end by 4 bases, with 5 bases between. This CDR3 comprises 12 residues. The germline V gene encodes CDR1 SNHLY and CDR2 FYNNEI.

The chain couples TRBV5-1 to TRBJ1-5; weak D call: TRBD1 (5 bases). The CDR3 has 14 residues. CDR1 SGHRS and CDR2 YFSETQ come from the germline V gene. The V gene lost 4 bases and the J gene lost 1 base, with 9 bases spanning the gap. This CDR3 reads CASSRGESNQPQHF. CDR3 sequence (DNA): TGCGCCAGCAGCCGGGGGGAAAGCAATCAGCCCCAGCATTTT.

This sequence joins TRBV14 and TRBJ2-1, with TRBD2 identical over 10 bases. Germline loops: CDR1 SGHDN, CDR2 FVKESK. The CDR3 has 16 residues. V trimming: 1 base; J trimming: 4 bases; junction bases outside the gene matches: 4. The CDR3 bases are TGTGCCAGCAGCCAAGGCCTAGCGGGGGCTTACAATGAGCAGTTCTTC. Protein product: CASSQGLAGAYNEQFF.

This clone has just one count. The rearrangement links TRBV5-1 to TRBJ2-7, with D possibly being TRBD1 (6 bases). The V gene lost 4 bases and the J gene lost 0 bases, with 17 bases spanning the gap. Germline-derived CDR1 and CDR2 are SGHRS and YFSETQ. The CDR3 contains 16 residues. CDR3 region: CASSLSSGESSYEQYF. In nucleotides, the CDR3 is TGCGCCAGCAGCCTATCATCAGGGGAGAGCTCCTACGAGCAGTACTTC.

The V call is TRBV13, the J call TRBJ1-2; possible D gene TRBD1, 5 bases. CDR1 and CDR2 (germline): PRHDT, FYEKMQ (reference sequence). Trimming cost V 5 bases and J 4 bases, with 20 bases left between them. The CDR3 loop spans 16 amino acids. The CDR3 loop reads CASSPNQGPLPYGYTF. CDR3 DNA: TGTGCCAGCAGCCCGAATCAGGGTCCCTTGCCCTATGGCTACACCTTC.

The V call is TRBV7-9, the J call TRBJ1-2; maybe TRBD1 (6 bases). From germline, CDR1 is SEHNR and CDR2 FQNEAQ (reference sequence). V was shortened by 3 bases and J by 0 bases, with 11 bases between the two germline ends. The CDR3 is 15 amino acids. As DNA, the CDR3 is TGTGCCAGCAGCTTTCTGGACAGCCCTAACTATGGCTACACCTTC. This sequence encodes CASSFLDSPNYGYTF.

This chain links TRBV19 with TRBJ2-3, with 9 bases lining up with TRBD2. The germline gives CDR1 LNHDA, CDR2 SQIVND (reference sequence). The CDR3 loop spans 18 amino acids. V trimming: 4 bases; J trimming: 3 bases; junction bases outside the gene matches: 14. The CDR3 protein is CASSTPRDASGETDTQYF. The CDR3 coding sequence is TGTGCCAGTAGTACGCCCCGGGATGCTAGCGGGGAAACAGATACGCAGTATTTT.

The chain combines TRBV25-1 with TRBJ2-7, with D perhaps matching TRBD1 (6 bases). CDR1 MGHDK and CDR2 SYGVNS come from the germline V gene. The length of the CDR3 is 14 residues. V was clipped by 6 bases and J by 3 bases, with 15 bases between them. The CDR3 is CASSPRDNSYEQYF. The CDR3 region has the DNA TGTGCCAGCAGCCCTCGGGACAACAGCTACGAGCAGTACTTC.

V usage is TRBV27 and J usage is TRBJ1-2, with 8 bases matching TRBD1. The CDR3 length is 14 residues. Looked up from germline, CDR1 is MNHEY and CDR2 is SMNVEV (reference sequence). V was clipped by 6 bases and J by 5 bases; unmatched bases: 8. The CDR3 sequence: CASRSTGAGYGYTF. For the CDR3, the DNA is TGTGCCAGCAGATCGACAGGGGCTGGTTATGGCTACACCTTC.

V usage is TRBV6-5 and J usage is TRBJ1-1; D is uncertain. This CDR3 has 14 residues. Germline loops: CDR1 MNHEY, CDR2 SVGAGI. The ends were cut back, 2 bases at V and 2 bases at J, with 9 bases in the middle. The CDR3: CASSYIGKNTEAFF. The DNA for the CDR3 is TGTGCCAGCAGTTACATCGGGAAAAACACTGAAGCTTTCTTT.

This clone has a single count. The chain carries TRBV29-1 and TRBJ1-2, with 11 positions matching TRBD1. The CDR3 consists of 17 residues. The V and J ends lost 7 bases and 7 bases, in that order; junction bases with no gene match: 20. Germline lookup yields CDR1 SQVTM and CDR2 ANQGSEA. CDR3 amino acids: CSAFNRDRGGRGGGYTF. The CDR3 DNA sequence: TGCAGCGCGTTCAACCGGGACAGGGGGGGACGAGGTGGTGGCTACACCTTC.